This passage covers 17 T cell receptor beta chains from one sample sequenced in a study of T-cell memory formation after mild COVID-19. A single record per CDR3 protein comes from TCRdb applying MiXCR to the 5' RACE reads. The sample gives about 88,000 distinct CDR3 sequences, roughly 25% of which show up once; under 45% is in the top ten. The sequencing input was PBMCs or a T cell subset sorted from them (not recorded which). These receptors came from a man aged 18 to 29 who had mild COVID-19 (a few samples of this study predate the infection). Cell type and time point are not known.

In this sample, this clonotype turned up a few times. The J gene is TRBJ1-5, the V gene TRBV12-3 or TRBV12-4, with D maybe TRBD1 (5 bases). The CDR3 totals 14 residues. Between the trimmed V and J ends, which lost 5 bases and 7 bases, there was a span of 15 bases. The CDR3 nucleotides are TGTGCCAGCAGTCAGGACATGCGAAACCAGCCCCAGCATTTT. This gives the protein CASSQDMRNQPQHF.

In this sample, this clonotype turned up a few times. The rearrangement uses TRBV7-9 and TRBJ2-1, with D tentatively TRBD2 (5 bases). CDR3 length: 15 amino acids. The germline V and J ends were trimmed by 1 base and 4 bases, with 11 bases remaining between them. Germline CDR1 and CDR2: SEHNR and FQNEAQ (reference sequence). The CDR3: CASSLVPSSYNEQFF. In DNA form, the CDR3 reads TGTGCCAGCAGCTTAGTGCCTAGCAGTTACAATGAGCAGTTCTTC.

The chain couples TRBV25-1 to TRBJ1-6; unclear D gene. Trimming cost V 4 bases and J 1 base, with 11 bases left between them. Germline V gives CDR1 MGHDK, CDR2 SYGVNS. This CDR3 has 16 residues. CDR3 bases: TGTGCCAGCAGTGGTGCGGGAATGTCCTATAATTCACCCCTCCACTTT. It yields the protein CASSGAGMSYNSPLHF.

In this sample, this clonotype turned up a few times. CDR3 in DNA: TGTGCCAGCAGTTTATCTGTGGGTGTCCACGAGCAGTACGTC. It specifies CASSLSVGVHEQYV. V and J are TRBV27 and TRBJ2-7; the D is unclear. V shed 0 bases and J shed 5 bases, with 11 bases lying between them. Germline V gives CDR1 MNHEY, CDR2 SMNVEV (reference sequence). CDR3 length: 14 residues.

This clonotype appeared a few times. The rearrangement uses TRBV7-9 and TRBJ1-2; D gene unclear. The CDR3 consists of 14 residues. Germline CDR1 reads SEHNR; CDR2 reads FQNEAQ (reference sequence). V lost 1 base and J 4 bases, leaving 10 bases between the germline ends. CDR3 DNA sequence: TGTGCCAGCAGCTTAGTAGGCAGAAGCTATGGCTACACCTTC. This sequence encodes CASSLVGRSYGYTF.

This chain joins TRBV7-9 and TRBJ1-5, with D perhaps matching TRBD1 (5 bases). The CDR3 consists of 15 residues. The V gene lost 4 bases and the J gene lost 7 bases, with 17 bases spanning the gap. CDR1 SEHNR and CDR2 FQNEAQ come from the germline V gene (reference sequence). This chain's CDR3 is CASSSDRDPGQPQHF. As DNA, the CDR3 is TGTGCCAGCAGCTCAGACCGGGACCCGGGGCAGCCCCAGCATTTT.

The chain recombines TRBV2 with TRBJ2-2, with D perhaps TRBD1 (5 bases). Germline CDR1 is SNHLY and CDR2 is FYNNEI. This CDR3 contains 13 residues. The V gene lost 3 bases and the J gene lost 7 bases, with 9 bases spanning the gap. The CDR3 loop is CASSDDSNGELFF. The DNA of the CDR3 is TGTGCCAGCAGTGACGACAGTAACGGGGAGCTGTTTTTT.

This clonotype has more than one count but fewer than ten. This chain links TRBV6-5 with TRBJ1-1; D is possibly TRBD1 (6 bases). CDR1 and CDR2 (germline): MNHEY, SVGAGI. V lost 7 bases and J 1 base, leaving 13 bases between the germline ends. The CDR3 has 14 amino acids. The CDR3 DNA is TGTGCCAGCAATCGGGGGGGCGAGAACACTGAAGCTTTCTTT. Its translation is CASNRGGENTEAFF.

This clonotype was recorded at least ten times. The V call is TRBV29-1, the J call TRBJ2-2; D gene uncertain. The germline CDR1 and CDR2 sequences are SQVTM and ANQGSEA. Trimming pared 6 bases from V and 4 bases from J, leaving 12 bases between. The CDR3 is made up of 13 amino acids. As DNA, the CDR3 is TGCAGCGTCCTAACCGAAGTCACCGGGGAGCTGTTTTTT. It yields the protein CSVLTEVTGELFF.

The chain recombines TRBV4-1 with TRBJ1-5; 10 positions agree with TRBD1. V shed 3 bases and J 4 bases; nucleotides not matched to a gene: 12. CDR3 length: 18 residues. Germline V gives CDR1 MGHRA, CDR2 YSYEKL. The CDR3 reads CASSQDSYGQGGNQPQHF. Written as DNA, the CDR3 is TGCGCCAGCAGCCAGGATTCATACGGACAGGGGGGGAATCAGCCCCAGCATTTT.

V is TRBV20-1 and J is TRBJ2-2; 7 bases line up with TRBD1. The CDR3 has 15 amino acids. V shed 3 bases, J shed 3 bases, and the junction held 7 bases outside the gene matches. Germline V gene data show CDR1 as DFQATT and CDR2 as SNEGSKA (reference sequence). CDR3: CSASEGDRDTGELFF. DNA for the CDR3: TGCAGTGCTAGTGAGGGAGACAGGGACACCGGGGAGCTGTTTTTT.

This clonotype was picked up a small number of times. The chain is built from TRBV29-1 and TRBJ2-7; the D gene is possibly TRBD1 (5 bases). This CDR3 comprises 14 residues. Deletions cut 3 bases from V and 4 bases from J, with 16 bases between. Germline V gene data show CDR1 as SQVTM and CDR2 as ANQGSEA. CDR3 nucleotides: TGCAGCGTTGAGGGGCCCATGGACGGTTACGAGCAGTACTTC. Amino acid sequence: CSVEGPMDGYEQYF.

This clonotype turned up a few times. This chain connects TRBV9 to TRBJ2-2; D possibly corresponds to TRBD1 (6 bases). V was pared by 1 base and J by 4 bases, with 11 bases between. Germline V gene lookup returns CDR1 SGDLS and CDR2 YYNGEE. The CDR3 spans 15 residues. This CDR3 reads CASSVREGGTGELFF. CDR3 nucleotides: TGTGCCAGCAGCGTACGGGAAGGGGGCACCGGGGAGCTGTTTTTT. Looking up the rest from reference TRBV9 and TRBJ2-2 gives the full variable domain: DSGVTQTPKHLITATGQRVTLRCSPRSGDLSVYWYQQSLDQGLQFLIQYYNGEERAKGNILERFSAQQFPDLHSELNLSSLELGDSALYFCASSVREGGTGELFFGEGSRLTVL.

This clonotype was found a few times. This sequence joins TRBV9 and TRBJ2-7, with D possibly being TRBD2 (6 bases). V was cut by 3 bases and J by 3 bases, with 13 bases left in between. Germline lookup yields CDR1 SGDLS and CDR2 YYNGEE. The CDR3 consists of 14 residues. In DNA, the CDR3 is TGTGCCAGCAGCGACGGGACTTGCGACTACGAGCAGTACGTC. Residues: CASSDGTCDYEQYV.

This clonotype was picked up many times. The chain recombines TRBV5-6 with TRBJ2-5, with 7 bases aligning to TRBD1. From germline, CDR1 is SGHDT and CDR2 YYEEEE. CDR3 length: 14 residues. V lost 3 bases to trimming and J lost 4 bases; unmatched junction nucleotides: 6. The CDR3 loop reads CASSWATGRETQYF. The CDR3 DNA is TGTGCCAGCAGCTGGGCGACAGGGCGAGAGACCCAGTACTTC.

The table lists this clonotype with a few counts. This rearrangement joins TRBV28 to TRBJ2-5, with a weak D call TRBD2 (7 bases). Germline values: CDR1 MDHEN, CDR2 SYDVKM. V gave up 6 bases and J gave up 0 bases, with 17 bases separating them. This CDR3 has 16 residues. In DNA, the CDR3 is TGTGCCAGCAGCCCGATATCGGGGGGCTACCAAGAGACCCAGTACTTC. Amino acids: CASSPISGGYQETQYF.

The DNA of the CDR3 is TGCGCCAGCAGCCAGACCGCGGTACAGGAAGAGACCCAGTACTTC. Protein: CASSQTAVQEETQYF. The V call is TRBV4-1, the J call TRBJ2-5; TRBD1 is a possible D gene (5 bases). Germline CDR1 MGHRA, CDR2 YSYEKL. V lost 3 bases, J lost 3 bases, and 14 bases lay in between. CDR3 size: 15 residues.